The TCR beta chain described here comes from a study of beta chain features in type 1 diabetes. Study-level points and caveats: All four CD4+ subsets from Type 1 diabetes patients carried moderately but significantly shorter TCRB CDR3s.

Expressed TCRB transcripts were sequenced after all isolated RNA was converted to cDNA. Method: immunoSEQ multiplex PCR; TCRdb's copy keeps in-frame clones and lacks some. The data hold hundreds of thousands of clones, with 11% observed a single time. This clone was found a few times. Its antigen is currently unknown. CDR3 size: 16 residues. Trimming took 2 bases from V and 8 from J; bases not matched to a gene: 12. The material sequenced was naive CD4+ T cells from blood. This sequence joins TRBV23-1 and TRBJ1-2, with 9 bases identical to TRBD1. TRBV23-1 is noted as an ORF with a role that remains uncertain. The origin of this receptor is a man aged 30 to 45 with type 1 diabetes. CDR3 nucleotides: TGCGCCAGCAGTCAAATACTTGTGGGACAGGGTTTCGGCTACACCTTC. It yields the protein CASSQILVGQGFGYTF.